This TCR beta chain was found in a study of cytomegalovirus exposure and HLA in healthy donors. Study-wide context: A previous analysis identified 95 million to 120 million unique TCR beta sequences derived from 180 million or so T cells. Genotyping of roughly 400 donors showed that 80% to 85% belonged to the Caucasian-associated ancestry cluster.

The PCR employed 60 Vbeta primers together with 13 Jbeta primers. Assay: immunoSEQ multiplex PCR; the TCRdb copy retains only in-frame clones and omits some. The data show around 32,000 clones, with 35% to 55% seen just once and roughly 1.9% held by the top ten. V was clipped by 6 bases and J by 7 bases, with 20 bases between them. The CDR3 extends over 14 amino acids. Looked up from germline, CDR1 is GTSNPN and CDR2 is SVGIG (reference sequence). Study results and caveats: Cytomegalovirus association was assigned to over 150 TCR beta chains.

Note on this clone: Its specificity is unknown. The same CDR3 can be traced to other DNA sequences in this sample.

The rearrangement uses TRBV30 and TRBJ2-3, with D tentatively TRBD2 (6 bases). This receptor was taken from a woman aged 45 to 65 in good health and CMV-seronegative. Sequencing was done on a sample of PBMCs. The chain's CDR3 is CACKPAGPRNTQYF. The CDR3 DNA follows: TGTGCCTGTAAACCGGCGGGGCCACGGAATACGCAGTATTTT. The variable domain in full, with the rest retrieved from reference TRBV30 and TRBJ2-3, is SQTIHQWPATLVQPVGSPLSLECTVEGTSNPNLYWYRQAAGRGLQLLFYSVGIGQISSEVPQNLSASRPQDRQFILSSKKLLLSDSGFYLCACKPAGPRNTQYFGPGTRLTVL.